The present entry profiles one T cell receptor beta chain with its context. Its specificity is unknown. Donors, healthy HIV-negative adults, lacked recent acute infections or vaccinations. This record belongs to a study of shared clonotypes between healthy human individuals. Study-wide points: Only blood samples were collected, and tissue repertoires likely differ.

Deep-level settings were used for running the assay. Profiled with immunoSEQ multiplex PCR; TCRdb holds only in-frame clones, not every one. The sample shows approximately 1.5 million clones, less than 99% of them seen only once. Germline V lookup: CDR1 SGHNT, CDR2 YYREEE (reference sequence). Trimming cost V 0 bases and J 6 bases, with 10 bases left between them. CDR3 length: 13 amino acids. This receptor was taken from a man younger than 40 in good health. The chain uses TRBV5-4 and TRBJ2-7; unclear D gene. Sequenced: naive CD4+ T cells sorted from blood. Described subset: CD45RA+ positively selected. The CDR3 loop reads CASSLAGMFEQYF. The CDR3 bases are TGTGCCAGCAGCTTGGCTGGGATGTTCGAGCAGTACTTC. Combining the CDR3 with reference TRBV5-4 and TRBJ2-7 gives the whole variable domain ETGVTQSPTHLIKTRGQQVTLRCSSQSGHNTVSWYQQALGQGPQFIFQYYREEENGRGNFPPRFSGLQFPNYSSELNVNALELDDSALYLCASSLAGMFEQYFGPGTRLTVT.